Each of the 14 T cell receptor beta chains below was sequenced from the same sample in a study of somatic mutations in cytotoxic T cells in rheumatoid arthritis. The protocol was immunoSEQ multiplex PCR, while the TCRdb copy is restricted to in-frame clones and leaves out a portion. The sample lists several thousand clones; roughly 80% were seen once. What was sequenced was CD8+ T cells sorted from blood. These receptor sequences come from an adult with rheumatoid arthritis.

The chain uses TRBV28 and TRBJ2-1; TRBD2 matches 9 bases. CDR3 length equals 14 residues. Germline CDR1 is MDHEN and CDR2 is SYDVKM. V was clipped by 8 bases and J by 8 bases; unmatched bases: 10. The CDR3 loop reads CASRASGRWYEQFF. CDR3 nucleotides: TGTGCCAGCCGCGCCAGCGGGAGGTGGTATGAGCAGTTCTTC.

In this sample, this clone turned up a few times. The chain uses TRBV10-3 and TRBJ2-7; 13 nucleotides agree with TRBD2. From germline, CDR1 is ENHRY and CDR2 SYGVKD. The CDR3 length is 15 residues. Unmatched junction bases numbered 5, after V lost 6 bases and J lost 3 bases. CDR3 sequence (DNA): TGTGCCATCAGAGGGACTAGCGGGAACTTCTACGAGCAGTACTTC. Protein: CAIRGTSGNFYEQYF.

The V gene is TRBV5-1, the J gene TRBJ2-5; 10 nucleotides agree with TRBD1. The CDR3 loop spans 15 amino acids. Unmatched junction bases numbered 6, after V lost 3 bases and J lost 4 bases. Germline V gene data show CDR1 as SGHRS and CDR2 as YFSETQ. As DNA, the CDR3 is TGCGCCAGCAGCTCGGACCGGGACAGGGGAGAGACCCAGTACTTC. It encodes CASSSDRDRGETQYF.

The rearrangement joins TRBV30 to TRBJ2-7; weak D call: TRBD1 (6 bases). Germline CDR1 reads GTSNPN; CDR2 reads SVGIG (reference sequence). The CDR3 is 13 residues long. Trimming removed 5 bases from V and 2 bases from J, with 13 bases in between. In DNA, the CDR3 is TGTGCCTGGGAAAGACAGGAGGCCTACGAGCAGTACTTC. This sequence encodes CAWERQEAYEQYF.

J is TRBJ2-7 and V is TRBV6-5; possibly TRBD1 for D (5 bases). The CDR3 is made up of 15 amino acids. Trimming shortened V by 2 bases and J by 3 bases, and 14 bases separated the two germline ends. CDR1 and CDR2 (germline): MNHEY, SVGAGI. CDR3 in DNA: TGTGCCAGCAGTTACGGGCGCCAGGGTATCTACGAGCAGTACTTC. Its translation is CASSYGRQGIYEQYF.

The chain combines TRBV2 with TRBJ2-5, with 11 bases lining up with TRBD1. Judging by the DNA end, TRBJ2-7 fits better; the J call may be wrong. The CDR3 has 15 residues. From germline, CDR1 is SNHLY and CDR2 FYNNEI. CDR3 in amino acids: CASSPGQGATHEQYF. CDR3 nucleotides: TGTGCCAGCAGTCCTGGACAGGGGGCGACTCACGAGCAGTACTTC.

The genes are TRBV9 and TRBJ2-5; TRBD2 agrees at 15 bases. This CDR3 comprises 19 residues. Germline trimming cut 4 bases from V and 5 bases from J; bases unmatched to any gene: 15. CDR1 SGDLS and CDR2 YYNGEE come from the germline V gene. This chain's CDR3 is CASSPFPGTSGRSGETQYF. Here the CDR3 DNA reads TGTGCCAGCAGCCCTTTCCCCGGGACTAGCGGGAGGTCGGGGGAGACCCAGTACTTC.

This clone has a handful of counts. This chain uses TRBV27 with TRBJ2-2; 8 nucleotides align to TRBD2. The CDR3 has 14 amino acids. J lost 7 bases, V lost 6 bases, and 7 bases had no gene match. Germline lookup yields CDR1 MNHEY and CDR2 SMNVEV (reference sequence). CDR3 coding DNA: TGTGCCAGCAGCGGGAGGGGGGAGCGCGGGGAGCTGTTTTTT. It translates to CASSGRGERGELFF.

J is TRBJ2-7 and V is TRBV7-9, with D unresolved. Germline V gene sequence: CDR1 SEHNR, CDR2 FQNEAQ (reference sequence). The CDR3 runs 11 residues. V lost 7 bases, J lost 6 bases, and 10 bases lay in between. The CDR3 DNA sequence: TGTGCCAGCATATCCGGGCCCGAGCAGTACTTC. Protein product: CASISGPEQYF.

The gene calls are TRBV19 and TRBJ2-1; maybe TRBD1 (6 bases). The V and J ends lost 3 bases and 3 bases respectively, with 12 bases between them. From germline, CDR1 is LNHDA and CDR2 SQIVND (reference sequence). The CDR3 has 15 residues. CDR3: CASSMKGDGYNEQFF. In nucleotides, the CDR3 is TGTGCCAGTAGTATGAAGGGGGATGGCTACAATGAGCAGTTCTTC. Variable domain in full (rest from reference TRBV19 and TRBJ2-1): DGGITQSPKYLFRKEGQNVTLSCEQNLNHDAMYWYRQDPGQGLRLIYYSQIVNDFQKGDIAEGYSVSREKKESFPLTVTSAQKNPTAFYLCASSMKGDGYNEQFFGPGTRLTVL.

This clone was seen a few times. The genes are TRBV5-1 and TRBJ2-3; 9 nucleotides align to TRBD2. The CDR3 sequence is 14 residues long. From germline, CDR1 is SGHRS and CDR2 YFSETQ. The V segment lost 8 bases and the J segment 6 bases; nucleotides outside the gene matches: 10. CDR3 residues: CASRLAGEGDTQYF. In DNA, the CDR3 is TGCGCCAGTCGATTAGCGGGAGAAGGGGATACGCAGTATTTT.

This chain joins TRBV7-6 and TRBJ1-1; the D is unclear. This CDR3 spans 13 amino acids. V lost 5 bases and J lost 0, with 7 bases in between. Germline lookup yields CDR1 SGHVS and CDR2 FNYEAQ. CDR3 sequence (DNA): TGTGCCAGCAGCCCCGGGCTGAACACTGAAGCTTTCTTT. Translating gives CASSPGLNTEAFF.

V usage is TRBV5-4 and J usage is TRBJ1-1, with 7 bases aligning to TRBD1. The germline CDR1 and CDR2 sequences are SGHNT and YYREEE (reference sequence). Germline trimming cut 0 bases from V and 7 bases from J; bases unmatched to any gene: 12. The CDR3 has 16 residues. Here the CDR3 reads CASSLGGGTGVIEAFF. CDR3 sequence (DNA): TGTGCCAGCAGCTTGGGGGGGGGTACAGGGGTTATTGAAGCTTTCTTT.

V and J are TRBV19 and TRBJ2-5, with D possibly being TRBD2 (5 bases). The CDR3 is 14 residues long. Trimming pared 3 bases from V and 2 bases from J, leaving 10 bases between. Germline CDR1 and CDR2: LNHDA and SQIVND (reference sequence). The CDR3 region has the DNA TGTGCCAGTAGTATCGGACTGACTCAAGAGACCCAGTACTTC. Translated, it gives CASSIGLTQETQYF.